These T cell receptor beta chains were read from a single sample in a study of blood T cell repertoires in COVID-19. Only in-frame clones appear in the TCRdb table, and some are missing; sequencing was by immunoSEQ multiplex PCR. The profile shows around 400,000 clones, around 92% of them singletons. Sequenced input: PBMCs or T cells enriched from blood (not recorded which). These receptors were taken from a woman aged 25 to 39 who had recovered from COVID-19. Each CDR3 is given with its conserved first and last residue. Each record gives: J gene, V gene, CDR3 protein.

TRBJ2-7 | TRBV7-9 | CASSPGLAGAQLPFEQYF
TRBJ2-7 | TRBV9 | CASTGTAWSNEQYF
TRBJ1-5 | TRBV19 | CASSPQGQPQHF
TRBJ1-1 | TRBV6-6 | CASSYSGGEAFF
TRBJ1-1 | TRBV30 | CAWSTKRTEAFF
TRBJ1-4 | TRBV28 | CASSLPRGGNEKLFF
TRBJ2-1 | TRBV3-1/TRBV3-2 | CASSLRTSGHRNEQFF
TRBJ1-1 | TRBV7-9 | CASSDLGGGARTEAFF
TRBJ2-2 | TRBV2 | CASNLPGQGFAGELFF
TRBJ2-5 | TRBV7-2 | CASSARTSGGAGETQYF
TRBJ1-2 | TRBV30 | CAWTGGNYGYTF
TRBJ1-6 | TRBV4-2 | CASSLISDNSPLHF
TRBJ2-7 | TRBV10-2 | CASNERLAGGFGYEQYF
TRBJ2-1 | TRBV7-8 | CASSGRTSGRHNEQFF
TRBJ1-2 | TRBV12-3/TRBV12-4 | CASSSGYGYTF
TRBJ2-3 | TRBV29-1 | CSARRGDTDTQYF
TRBJ2-7 | TRBV6-5 | CASSRGTGSHEQYF
TRBJ2-1 | TRBV27 | CASSKTGEQFF
TRBJ1-3 | TRBV18 | CASSPVSAGNTIYF
TRBJ2-3 | TRBV5-1 | CASSPGLTLAGTTDTQYF
TRBJ2-1 | TRBV24-1 | CATSLSGQGYNEQFF
TRBJ2-7 | TRBV19 | CASSAATLDVEQYF
TRBJ1-1 | TRBV7-8 | CASSLVPGLNTEAFF
TRBJ2-7 | TRBV9 | CASSPRDIDTYEQYF
TRBJ1-2 | TRBV15 | CATSKRGFYGYTF
TRBJ1-3 | TRBV5-1 | CASSTGGSGNTIYF
TRBJ1-2 | TRBV3-1/TRBV3-2 | CASSQDLGQGSLNYGYTF
TRBJ2-1 | TRBV5-8 | CASRSGTGATGGQFF
TRBJ1-3 | TRBV13 | CASSRGNTIYF
TRBJ1-5 | TRBV19 | CASSRWGGGNQPQHF
TRBJ2-1 | TRBV30 | CAWSVLLNEQFF
TRBJ2-1 | TRBV25-1 | CASSGGGHYNEQFF
TRBJ1-5 | TRBV6-5 | CASRRVLDQPQHF